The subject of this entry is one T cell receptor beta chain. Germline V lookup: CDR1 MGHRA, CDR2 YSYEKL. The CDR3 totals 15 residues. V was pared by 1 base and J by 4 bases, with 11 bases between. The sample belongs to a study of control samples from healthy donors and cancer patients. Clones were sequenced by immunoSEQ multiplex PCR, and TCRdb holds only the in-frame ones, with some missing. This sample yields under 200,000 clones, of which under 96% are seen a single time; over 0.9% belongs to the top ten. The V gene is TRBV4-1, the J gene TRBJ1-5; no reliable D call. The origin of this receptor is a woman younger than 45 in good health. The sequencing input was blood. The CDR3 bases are TGCGCCAGCAGCCAAGCGGGCCTTGAGAATCAGCCCCAGCATTTT. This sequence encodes CASSQAGLENQPQHF.